This entry is about one T cell receptor beta chain. Original methodology: By means of reference gene primer amplification, nucleated cell counts were estimated. Clones were sequenced by immunoSEQ multiplex PCR, and TCRdb holds only the in-frame ones, with some missing. That table gives V, J and clone size, and the DNA gave D and trimming. Of 200,000 to 250,000 clones in the sample, 82% were seen once. The entry originates in a study of blood T cell repertoires in COVID-19. Study summary: The samples span acute and convalescent COVID-19 from the United States, Italy and Spain. PBMCs, B-cell-depleted T cells, or T cells were the source of the cDNA or gDNA that made up the material.

From germline, CDR1 is MRHNA and CDR2 SNTAGT. CDR3 length: 13 residues. Trimming left V 6 bases short and J 2 bases short, with 10 bases between. Material: peripheral blood. This rearrangement joins TRBV6-4 to TRBJ2-5; possibly TRBD2 for D (5 bases). The sequence derives from a woman in her thirties or forties with acute or convalescent COVID-19. As DNA, the CDR3 is TGTGCCAGCAGACCACTAGGACAAGAGACCCAGTACTTC. Amino acid sequence: CASRPLGQETQYF.